This paragraph covers one T cell receptor (beta chain) sequence. Each CDR3 protein gets one entry after TCRdb re-called the RT-PCR reads with MiXCR. The table has around 480,000 distinct CDR3 sequences, 16% seen once. This sample was included in a study of response to subunit inactivated influenza vaccine. Trimming took 6 bases from V and 12 from J; bases not matched to a gene: 17. The germline V gene encodes CDR1 GTSNPN and CDR2 SVGIG (reference sequence). This CDR3 region has 15 residues. The specimen was CD4+ T cells sorted from PBMCs, collected less than 30 months after vaccination. The clonotype originates from a man aged 45 to 70 who received an inactivated influenza vaccine. The chain has TRBV30 and TRBJ2-1, with TRBD2 identical over 10 bases. CDR3 coding DNA: TGTGCCTGCGACGGCCCCGGACTAGCGGTCGGGGGGCAGTTCTTC. Its translation is CACDGPGLAVGGQFF. The full variable domain, in which reference TRBV30 and TRBJ2-1 provide the parts outside the CDR3, is SQTIHQWPATLVQPVGSPLSLECTVEGTSNPNLYWYRQAAGRGLQLLFYSVGIGQISSEVPQNLSASRPQDRQFILSSKKLLLSDSGFYLCACDGPGLAVGGQFFGPGTRLTVL.